Following are 30 T cell receptor beta chains from one sample sequenced in a study of T-cell reconstitution after alpha-beta-depleted transplantation in children (dated by TCRdb to the mid-2010s). Library construction relied on PCR. Sequencing relied on an Illumina HiSeq 2500. To normalize quantification of the TCRbeta repertoire, the TCR libraries were built with molecular barcoding that relied on unique molecular identifiers. TCRdb's own reprocessing of the public reads used fastp at Q25 and MiXCR and kept productive beta chains. All rows with the same CDR3 protein become a single entry with the most common DNA and genes. Recorded for this sample are over 550,000 distinct CDR3 sequences; about 11% of them occurred a single time. The ten largest clones take up about 4% of the sample. Material: PBMCs from the stem cell graft donor, obtained from the stem cell graft. These receptors all stem from a human donor who donated a stem cell graft to a child with acute myeloid leukemia.

The rearrangement joins TRBV5-1 to TRBJ2-2; no clear D. The germline CDR1 and CDR2 sequences are SGHRS and YFSETQ. The V and J ends lost 2 bases and 3 bases respectively, with 20 bases between them. The CDR3 has 18 residues. The CDR3 sequence: CASSLTLGSGLYTGELFF. In DNA, the CDR3 is TGCGCCAGCAGCTTAACTTTAGGCAGTGGGCTTTACACCGGGGAGCTGTTTTTT.

This chain uses TRBV3-1 with TRBJ1-5; weak D call: TRBD1 (6 bases). V gave up 6 bases and J gave up 4 bases, with 28 bases separating them. This CDR3 is built from 19 residues. Per the germline V gene, CDR1 is LGHDT and CDR2 is YNNKEL (reference sequence). The CDR3 DNA reads TGTGCCAGCAGTTTAGCGCGCGGGCAGGGGCGTTTATTGAATCAGCCCCAGCATTTT. It codes for CASSLARGQGRLLNQPQHF. The entire variable domain, with the rest obtained from reference TRBV3-1 and TRBJ1-5, is as follows: DTAVSQTPKYLVTQMGNDKSIKCEQNLGHDTMYWYKQDSKKFLKIMFSYNNKELIINETVPNRFSPKSPDKAHLNLHINSLELGDSAVYFCASSLARGQGRLLNQPQHFGDGTRLSIL.

In this sample, this clonotype turned up a few times. This sequence joins TRBV5-1 and TRBJ2-3, with TRBD2 matching over 8 bases. Per germline, CDR1 SGHRS and CDR2 YFSETQ. The CDR3 runs 16 residues. With V trimmed by 4 bases and J by 2 bases, 9 bases remained unmatched. The CDR3 here is CASSPGVAGYTDTQYF. CDR3 DNA: TGCGCCAGCAGCCCCGGAGTAGCGGGGTACACAGATACGCAGTATTTT.

V is TRBV20-1 and J is TRBJ1-4, with 7 bases aligning to TRBD1. Germline V gene sequence: CDR1 DFQATT, CDR2 SNEGSKA (reference sequence). Trimming cost V 3 bases and J 8 bases; bases outside gene matches: 15. The length of the CDR3 is 16 residues. The DNA of the CDR3 is TGCAGTGCTAGCCGGGACAGTGTAGGGTCGAGCGAAAAACTGTTTTTT. Translation: CSASRDSVGSSEKLFF.

This clonotype came up many times. This chain links TRBV12-3 or TRBV12-4 with TRBJ2-7, with 7 bases identical to TRBD2. Unmatched junction bases numbered 4, after V lost 3 bases and J lost 2 bases. CDR3 length: 14 amino acids. The CDR3 DNA is TGTGCCAGCAGTTTTCAAGCGGGAACCTACGAGCAGTACTTC. It encodes CASSFQAGTYEQYF.

The genes are TRBV5-1 and TRBJ1-6; no clear D gene. In germline, CDR1 is SGHRS, CDR2 YFSETQ. The CDR3 runs 15 residues. V was cut by 4 bases and J by 6 bases, with 14 bases left in between. As DNA, the CDR3 is TGCGCCAGCAGCCCTCCTGGTAACGGTAATTCACCCCTCCACTTT. Its protein product is CASSPPGNGNSPLHF.

This clonotype has more than one count but fewer than ten. The rearrangement joins TRBV15 to TRBJ2-7, with TRBD1 matching 7 bases. In germline, CDR1 is LNHNV, CDR2 YYDKDF (reference sequence). The V and J ends lost 0 bases and 0 bases, in that order; junction bases with no gene match: 5. This CDR3 has 16 residues. The CDR3 loop reads CATSRDPDRSSYEQYF. The CDR3 DNA follows: TGTGCCACCAGCAGAGATCCGGACAGGAGCTCCTACGAGCAGTACTTC.

This clonotype has more than one count but fewer than ten. CDR3 loop: CSARAPGQGKNIQYF. The CDR3 bases are TGCAGTGCTAGGGCGCCGGGACAGGGTAAAAACATTCAGTACTTC. This chain connects TRBV20-1 to TRBJ2-4, with TRBD1 identical over 9 bases. The V gene end was trimmed by 3 bases and the J gene end by 4 bases; junction bases not matched to a gene: 7. The CDR3 is made up of 15 amino acids. Per the germline V gene, CDR1 is DFQATT and CDR2 is SNEGSKA (reference sequence).

There are many counts of this clonotype. The junction differs from germline at one of its ends, possibly a read error. The chain links TRBV7-9 to TRBJ2-7; D may be TRBD1 (5 bases). The CDR3 loop spans 12 amino acids. The V gene's germline CDR1 is SEHNR and CDR2 FQNEAQ (reference sequence). Here the CDR3 reads CASSYPKGQVDF. In DNA form, the CDR3 reads TGTGCCAGCAGCTACCCGAAGGGGCAAGTCGACTTC.

Points on this clonotype: A much bigger clone sits one base away, suggesting this may be a read error. The rearrangement uses TRBV20-1 and TRBJ2-5; D ambiguous. Germline CDR1 reads DFQATT; CDR2 reads SNEGSKA (reference sequence). This CDR3 has 16 residues. CDR3 in DNA: TGCAGTGCTAGAGATCGGTACCAGCTGAATAAAGAGGCCCAGTACTTC. This translates into CSARDRYQLNKEAQYF.

This clonotype was found many times. The V call is TRBV12-3 or TRBV12-4, the J call TRBJ2-1; TRBD2 aligns across 7 bases. The trim removed 5 bases at V and 2 bases at J, leaving 6 bases unmatched. This CDR3 is built from 15 residues. The CDR3 protein is CASSPGRLAYNEQFF. The CDR3 DNA is TGTGCCAGCAGTCCCGGGAGGTTGGCCTACAATGAGCAGTTCTTC.

The chain uses TRBV19 and TRBJ2-1; 10 bases fit TRBD2. The CDR3 runs to 16 residues. V lost 5 bases to trimming and J lost 3 bases; unmatched junction nucleotides: 7. Germline CDR1 and CDR2: LNHDA and SQIVND (reference sequence). The DNA for the CDR3 is TGTGCCAGTAGTCCTCTAGCGGGAGCGGGCTACAATGAGCAGTTCTTC. Its protein is CASSPLAGAGYNEQFF.

This clonotype was counted many times. V and J are TRBV20-1 and TRBJ2-3; no firm D call. The V gene lost 3 bases and the J gene lost 3 bases, with 10 bases spanning the gap. Germline lookup yields CDR1 DFQATT and CDR2 SNEGSKA (reference sequence). This CDR3 spans 13 amino acids. For the CDR3, the DNA is TGCAGTGCTAGTGTTCTTCCGACAGATACGCAGTATTTT. Residues: CSASVLPTDTQYF.

This clonotype came up a few times. The chain couples TRBV12-3 or TRBV12-4 to TRBJ2-3; 7 bases are a match to TRBD2. Trimming cost V 3 bases and J 1 base; bases outside gene matches: 7. The CDR3 consists of 16 residues. In DNA form, the CDR3 reads TGTGCCAGCAGTTTTGGCGGGAGAGGGGGCACAGATACGCAGTATTTT. Its protein is CASSFGGRGGTDTQYF.

The chain uses TRBV7-2 and TRBJ2-7; D remains ambiguous. The CDR3 has 15 amino acids. V lost 1 base and J 2 bases, leaving 12 bases between the germline ends. Germline CDR1 and CDR2: SGHTA and FQGNSA. The CDR3 region has the DNA TGTGCCAGCAGCTTAGAGATGGACCGCCCCTACGAGCAGTACTTC. This sequence encodes CASSLEMDRPYEQYF.

This clonotype was found a few times. V is TRBV7-2 and J is TRBJ2-7; D is tentatively TRBD1 or TRBD2 (5 bases each). Germline V gene sequence: CDR1 SGHTA, CDR2 FQGNSA. Trimming stripped 6 bases from V and 3 bases from J, with 15 bases between. The CDR3 runs 14 residues. CDR3 amino acids: CASSSQGPLYEQYF. The CDR3 DNA sequence: TGTGCCAGCAGTTCTCAGGGACCCCTCTACGAGCAGTACTTC.

This clonotype occurred a few times. The chain recombines TRBV6-2 or TRBV6-3 with TRBJ1-2; D is possibly TRBD1 (5 bases). CDR3 size: 15 residues. Trimming pared 7 bases from V and 4 bases from J, leaving 19 bases between. CDR1 and CDR2 (germline): MNHEY, SVGEGT. The CDR3 nucleotides read TGTGCCAGCACCGAATCCGGGACGAGGGGCTATGGCTACACCTTC. Translating gives CASTESGTRGYGYTF.

This clonotype was observed many times. The chain carries TRBV4-3 and TRBJ2-5; no definite D call. The CDR3 has 18 residues. V lost 0 bases and J 4 bases, leaving 21 bases between the germline ends. Germline V gene lookup returns CDR1 LGHNA and CDR2 YSLEER. CDR3 region: CASSQDLVEQDLRETQYF. The CDR3 DNA sequence: TGCGCCAGCAGCCAAGATCTGGTAGAGCAGGACCTCAGAGAGACCCAGTACTTC.

The V gene is TRBV5-5, the J gene TRBJ2-5; D tentatively reads TRBD1 or TRBD2 (6 bases each). V lost 3 bases and J lost 5, with 20 bases in between. Germline CDR1 and CDR2: SGHKS and YYEKEE (reference sequence). This CDR3 comprises 16 residues. DNA of the CDR3: TGTGCCAGCAGCTCCAGGGTTAGGGGGGTAGGGGAGACCCAGTACTTC. It encodes CASSSRVRGVGETQYF.

The chain has TRBV29-1 and TRBJ2-3; perhaps D is TRBD1 or TRBD2 (5 bases each). The V end was cut by 8 bases, the J end by 2 bases, with 14 bases between. This CDR3 region has 13 residues. Germline V gene data show CDR1 as SQVTM and CDR2 as ANQGSEA. In DNA, the CDR3 is TGCAGCCCCCGGGACGCCCTCACAGATACGCAGTATTTT. Translated, it gives CSPRDALTDTQYF.

This clonotype was recorded a few times. The gene calls are TRBV7-9 and TRBJ2-7; 9 bases fit TRBD1. The J segment lost 3 bases and the V segment lost 6 bases, leaving 6 bases of the junction unmatched. Looked up from germline, CDR1 is SEHNR and CDR2 is FQNEAQ (reference sequence). The CDR3 contains 14 residues. The CDR3 here is CASSTGTGHYEQYF. The CDR3 DNA follows: TGTGCCAGCAGTACCGGGACAGGGCACTACGAGCAGTACTTC.

CDR3 region: CASSPHWTSGSTDTQYF. The CDR3 DNA is TGTGCCAGCAGCCCCCACTGGACTAGCGGGAGCACAGATACGCAGTATTTT. This chain links TRBV7-2 with TRBJ2-3; TRBD2 matches 11 bases. Germline CDR1 SGHTA, CDR2 FQGNSA. The CDR3 sequence is 17 residues long. Trimming cost V 5 bases and J 0 bases; bases outside gene matches: 7.

The chain carries TRBV5-1 and TRBJ1-6; 9 nucleotides align to TRBD1. The CDR3 length is 16 residues. V lost 4 bases to trimming and J lost 13 bases; unmatched junction nucleotides: 15. Germline V CDR1 and CDR2: SGHRS, YFSETQ. CDR3 nucleotides: TGCGCCAGCAGCCCGACAGGGGGGACAGGGAGGTACCCCCTCCACTTT. It is translated as CASSPTGGTGRYPLHF.

This clonotype has a count of ten or more. The genes are TRBV20-1 and TRBJ2-3, with D perhaps matching TRBD1 (6 bases). The V end lost 3 bases, the J end lost 0 bases, and 13 bases lay between the germline ends. CDR1 and CDR2 from the germline V gene are DFQATT and SNEGSKA (reference sequence). The CDR3 sequence is 15 residues long. DNA for the CDR3: TGCAGTGCTAGTGTGTCAGGGGATAGCACAGATACGCAGTATTTT. Residues: CSASVSGDSTDTQYF.

The chain couples TRBV30 to TRBJ1-5, with D possibly being TRBD1 (6 bases). Germline loops: CDR1 GTSNPN, CDR2 SVGIG (reference sequence). V was trimmed by 1 base and J by 5 bases, leaving 9 bases between them. This CDR3 has 13 amino acids. Here the CDR3 reads CAWSDRGDQPQHF. The DNA for the CDR3 is TGTGCCTGGAGTGATAGGGGGGATCAGCCCCAGCATTTT.

The genes are TRBV6-2 or TRBV6-3 and TRBJ1-5; D call uncertain. This CDR3 contains 13 residues. V lost 8 bases and J lost 2, with 10 bases in between. In germline, CDR1 is MNHEY, CDR2 SVGEGT. Here the CDR3 reads CASQDGGNQPQHF. The DNA for the CDR3 is TGTGCCAGCCAGGACGGGGGCAATCAGCCCCAGCATTTT.

This clonotype has ten or more counts. The chain's CDR3 is CASSLDRGRTGELFF. The CDR3 region has the DNA TGTGCCAGCAGCTTAGACCGCGGGAGGACCGGGGAGCTGTTTTTT. This chain joins TRBV7-2 and TRBJ2-2, with 8 bases lining up with TRBD2. J was trimmed by 5 bases and V by 1 base; bases with no gene match: 3. This CDR3 is 15 amino acids long. Germline V gene lookup returns CDR1 SGHTA and CDR2 FQGNSA. Together with reference TRBV7-2 and TRBJ2-2, the CDR3 gives the full variable domain: GAGVSQSPSNKVTEKGKDVELRCDPISGHTALYWYRQSLGQGLEFLIYFQGNSAPDKSGLPSDRFSAERTGGSVSTLTIQRTQQEDSAVYLCASSLDRGRTGELFFGEGSRLTVL.

The chain has TRBV20-1 and TRBJ2-3; tentatively, D is TRBD1 or TRBD2 (6 bases each). V shed 6 bases and J shed 1 base, with 26 bases lying between them. CDR3 length equals 18 residues. From germline, CDR1 is DFQATT and CDR2 SNEGSKA (reference sequence). The CDR3 region is CSAGPGGDITGGTDTQYF. Here the CDR3 DNA reads TGCAGTGCAGGACCAGGCGGGGACATAACTGGTGGCACAGATACGCAGTATTTT.

There are many counts of this clonotype. The J gene is TRBJ2-2, the V gene TRBV6-5; 13 positions match TRBD2. J lost 4 bases, V lost 4 bases, and 9 bases had no gene match. Germline CDR1 is MNHEY and CDR2 is SVGAGI. This CDR3 comprises 18 residues. This CDR3 is CASSSQGLAGHFTGELFF. The DNA of the CDR3 is TGTGCCAGCAGTTCACAGGGACTAGCGGGGCACTTCACCGGGGAGCTGTTTTTT.

In its sample, this clonotype was seen a few times. The V and J genes are TRBV2 and TRBJ2-6; D perhaps matches TRBD1 (5 bases). CDR3 length: 13 amino acids. CDR1 is SNHLY and CDR2 is FYNNEI in the germline V gene. This chain's CDR3 is CARTLAGANVLTF. The CDR3 nucleotides read TGTGCAAGGACACTCGCCGGGGCCAACGTCCTGACTTTC. Supplemented by reference TRBV2 and TRBJ2-6, the full variable domain reads EPEVTQTPSHQVTQMGQEVILRCVPISNHLYFYWYRQILGQKVEFLVSFYNNEISEKSEIFDDQFSVERPDGSNFTLKIRSTKLEDSAMYFCARTLAGANVLTFGAGSRLTVL.